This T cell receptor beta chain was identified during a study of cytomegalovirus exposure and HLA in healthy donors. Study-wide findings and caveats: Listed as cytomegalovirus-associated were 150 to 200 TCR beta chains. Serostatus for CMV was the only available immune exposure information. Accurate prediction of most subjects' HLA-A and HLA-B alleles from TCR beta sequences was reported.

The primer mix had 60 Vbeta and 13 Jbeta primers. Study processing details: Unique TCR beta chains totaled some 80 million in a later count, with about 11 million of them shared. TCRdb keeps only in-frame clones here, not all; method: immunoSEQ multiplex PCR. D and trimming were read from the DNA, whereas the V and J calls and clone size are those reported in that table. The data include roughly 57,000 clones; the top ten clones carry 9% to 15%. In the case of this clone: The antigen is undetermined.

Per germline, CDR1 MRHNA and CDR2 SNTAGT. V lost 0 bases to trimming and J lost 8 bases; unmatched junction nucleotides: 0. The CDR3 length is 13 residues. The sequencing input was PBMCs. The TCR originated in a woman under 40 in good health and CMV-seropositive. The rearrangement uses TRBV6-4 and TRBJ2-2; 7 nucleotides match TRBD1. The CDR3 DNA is TGTGCCAGCAGTGACTCGGACAGGGGGGAGCTGTTTTTT. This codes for CASSDSDRGELFF.